The clone carrying this T cell receptor beta chain was seen many times. What it binds is unknown. Both TRBC1 and TRBC2 were covered by a beta constant-region primer of two equimolar oligonucleotides. TCRdb reprocessed the UMI-ligation and nested PCR reads with MiXCR, giving one entry per CDR3 protein. The data hold tens of thousands of distinct CDR3 sequences, with roughly 13% observed a single time. The data originate from a study of naive and memory T cell subsets. General study results and limits: Over 90% of naive TCR sequences appeared only once after error correction, unlike memory subsets. The power law exponent of TCR abundance differed between naive and memory cells.

The receptor's source is a human donor in good health. Specimen: central memory CD4+ T cells from blood.

The CDR3 is CSATDDPKNEQFF. The CDR3, as DNA: TGCAGTGCTACCGACGACCCGAAGAATGAGCAGTTCTTC. The rearrangement joins TRBV20-1 to TRBJ2-1; D gene ambiguous. This CDR3 comprises 13 residues. The germline gives CDR1 DFQATT, CDR2 SNEGSKA (reference sequence). V was clipped by 4 bases and J by 7 bases, with 14 bases between them.